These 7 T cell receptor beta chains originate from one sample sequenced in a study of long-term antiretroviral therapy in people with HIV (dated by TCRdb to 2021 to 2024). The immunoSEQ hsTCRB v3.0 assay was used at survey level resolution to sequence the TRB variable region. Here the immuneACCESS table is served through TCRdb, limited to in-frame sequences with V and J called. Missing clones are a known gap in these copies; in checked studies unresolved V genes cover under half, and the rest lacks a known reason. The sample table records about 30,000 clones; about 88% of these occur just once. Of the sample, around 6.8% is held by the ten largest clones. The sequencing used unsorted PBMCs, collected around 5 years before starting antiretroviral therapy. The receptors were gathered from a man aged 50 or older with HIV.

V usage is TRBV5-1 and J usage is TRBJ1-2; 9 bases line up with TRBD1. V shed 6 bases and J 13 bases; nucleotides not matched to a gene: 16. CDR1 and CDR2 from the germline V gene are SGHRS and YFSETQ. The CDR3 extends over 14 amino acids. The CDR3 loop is CASTEPGQGPGVTF. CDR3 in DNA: TGCGCCAGCACCGAACCGGGACAGGGCCCTGGGGTCACCTTC.

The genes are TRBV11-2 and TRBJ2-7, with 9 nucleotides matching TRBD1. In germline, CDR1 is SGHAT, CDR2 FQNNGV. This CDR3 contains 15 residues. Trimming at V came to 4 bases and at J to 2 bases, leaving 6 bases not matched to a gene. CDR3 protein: CASSSYRDRAYEQYF. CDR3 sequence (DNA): TGTGCCAGCAGCTCCTACCGGGACAGGGCCTACGAGCAGTACTTC.

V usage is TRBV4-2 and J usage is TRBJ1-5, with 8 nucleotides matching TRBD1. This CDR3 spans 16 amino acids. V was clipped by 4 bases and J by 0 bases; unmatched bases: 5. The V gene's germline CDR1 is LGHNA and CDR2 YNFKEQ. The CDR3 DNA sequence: TGTGCCAGCAGCCGAGAGGACAGGGCTAGCAATCAGCCCCAGCATTTT. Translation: CASSREDRASNQPQHF.

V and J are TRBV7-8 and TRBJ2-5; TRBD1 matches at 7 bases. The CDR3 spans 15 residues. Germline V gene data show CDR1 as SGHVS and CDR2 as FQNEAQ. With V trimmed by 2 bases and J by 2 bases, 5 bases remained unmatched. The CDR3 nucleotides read TGTGCCAGCAGCTTAACCCCGACAGGGCAAGAGACCCAGTACTTC. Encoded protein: CASSLTPTGQETQYF. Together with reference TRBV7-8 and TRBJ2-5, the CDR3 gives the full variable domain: GAGVSQSPRYKVAKRGQDVALRCDPISGHVSLFWYQQALGQGPEFLTYFQNEAQLDKSGLPSDRFFAERPEGSVSTLKIQRTQQEDSAVYLCASSLTPTGQETQYFGPGTRLLVL.

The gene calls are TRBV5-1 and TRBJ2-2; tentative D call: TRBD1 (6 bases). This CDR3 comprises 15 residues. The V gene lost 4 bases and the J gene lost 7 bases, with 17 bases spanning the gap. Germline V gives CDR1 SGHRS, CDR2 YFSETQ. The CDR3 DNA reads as TGCGCCAGCAGCCCGAGACAGGTCCGGGGCGGGGAGCTGTTTTTT. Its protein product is CASSPRQVRGGELFF.

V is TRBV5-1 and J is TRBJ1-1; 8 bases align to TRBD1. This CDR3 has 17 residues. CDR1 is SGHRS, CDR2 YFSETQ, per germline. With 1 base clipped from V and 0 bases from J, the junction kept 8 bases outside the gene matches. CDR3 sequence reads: CASSLTGDRHMNTEAFF. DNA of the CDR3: TGCGCCAGCAGCTTGACGGGGGACAGGCACATGAACACTGAAGCTTTCTTT.

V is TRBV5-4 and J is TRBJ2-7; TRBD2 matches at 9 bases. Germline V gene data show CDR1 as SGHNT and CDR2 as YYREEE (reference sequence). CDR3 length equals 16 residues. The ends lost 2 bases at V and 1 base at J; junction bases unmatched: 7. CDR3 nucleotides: TGTGCCAGCAGCTTTCCACAAGCGGGAGGTTCCTACGAGCAGTACTTC. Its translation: CASSFPQAGGSYEQYF.